This TCR beta chain was observed in a study of radiotherapy plus CTLA-4 blockade in lung cancer. Sequencing used immunoSEQ multiplex PCR; TCRdb keeps in-frame clones, though not all of them. In the table there are 30,000 to 40,000 clones, around 70% of which are singletons. Trimming removed 2 bases from V and 1 base from J; junction bases left unmatched: 3. CDR1 is MGHRA, CDR2 YSYEKL, per germline. CDR3 length: 15 residues. The source is a human donor with non-small cell lung cancer that progressed on radiotherapy plus ipilimumab. Sequenced material: peripheral blood, taken from a patient treated with radiotherapy plus ipilimumab. V usage is TRBV4-1 and J usage is TRBJ1-1, with 8 bases that match TRBD1. The DNA for the CDR3 is TGCGCCAGCAGCCAACACGGACAGGGGAACACTGAAGCTTTCTTT. Its protein is CASSQHGQGNTEAFF.